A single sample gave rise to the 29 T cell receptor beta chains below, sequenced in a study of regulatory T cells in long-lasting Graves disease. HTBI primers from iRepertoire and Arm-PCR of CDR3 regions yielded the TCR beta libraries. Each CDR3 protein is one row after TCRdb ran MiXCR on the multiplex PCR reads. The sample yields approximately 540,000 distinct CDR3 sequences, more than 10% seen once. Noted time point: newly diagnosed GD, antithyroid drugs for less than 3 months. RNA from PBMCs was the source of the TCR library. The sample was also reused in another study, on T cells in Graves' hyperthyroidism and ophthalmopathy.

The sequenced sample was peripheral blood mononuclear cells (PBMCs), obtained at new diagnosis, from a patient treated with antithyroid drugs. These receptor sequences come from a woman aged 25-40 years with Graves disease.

The CDR3 DNA reads as TGTGCCAGCAGAACCGGGACTAGCGGGAGTATAGACTACGAGCAGTACTTC. Its translation is CASRTGTSGSIDYEQYF. The chain is built from TRBV6-2 or TRBV6-3 and TRBJ2-7, with 14 bases lining up with TRBD2. The CDR3 spans 17 residues. Germline V gene data show CDR1 as MNHEY and CDR2 as SVGEGT. J gave up 3 bases and V 6 bases, and 10 bases lay outside the gene matches.

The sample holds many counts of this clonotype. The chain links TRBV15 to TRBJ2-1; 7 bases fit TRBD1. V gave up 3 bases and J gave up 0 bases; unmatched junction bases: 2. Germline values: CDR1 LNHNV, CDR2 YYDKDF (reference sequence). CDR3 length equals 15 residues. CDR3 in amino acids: CATSSNRGSYNEQFF. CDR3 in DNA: TGTGCCACCAGCAGTAACAGGGGCTCCTACAATGAGCAGTTCTTC.

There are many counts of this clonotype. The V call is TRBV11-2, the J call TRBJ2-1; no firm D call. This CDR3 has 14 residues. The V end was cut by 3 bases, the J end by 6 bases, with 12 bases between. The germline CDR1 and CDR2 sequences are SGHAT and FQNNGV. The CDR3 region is CASSFRRASNEQFF. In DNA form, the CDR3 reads TGTGCCAGCAGCTTTAGACGGGCCTCCAATGAGCAGTTCTTC.

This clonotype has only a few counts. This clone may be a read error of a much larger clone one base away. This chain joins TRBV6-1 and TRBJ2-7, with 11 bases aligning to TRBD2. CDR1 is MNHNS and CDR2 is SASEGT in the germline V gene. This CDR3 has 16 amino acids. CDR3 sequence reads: CVSSEAETSGSHEQYF. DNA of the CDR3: TGTGTCAGCAGTGAAGCTGAAACTAGCGGGAGCCACGAGCAGTACTTC.

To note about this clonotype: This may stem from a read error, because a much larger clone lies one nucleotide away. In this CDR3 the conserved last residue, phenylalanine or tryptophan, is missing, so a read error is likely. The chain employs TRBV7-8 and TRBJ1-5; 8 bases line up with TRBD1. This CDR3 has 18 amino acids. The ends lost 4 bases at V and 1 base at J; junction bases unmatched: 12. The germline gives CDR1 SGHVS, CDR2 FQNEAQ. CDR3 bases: TGTGCCAGCAGCTCGGCAGGGGGCATGGGGCAGAGCAATCAGCCCCAGCATTTA. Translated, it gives CASSSAGGMGQSNQPQHL.

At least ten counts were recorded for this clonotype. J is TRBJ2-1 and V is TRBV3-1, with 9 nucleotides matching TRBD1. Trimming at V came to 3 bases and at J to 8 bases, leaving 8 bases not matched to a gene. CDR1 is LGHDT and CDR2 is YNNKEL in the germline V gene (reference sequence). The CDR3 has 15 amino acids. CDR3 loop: CASSHLRQGEDEQFF. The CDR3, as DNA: TGTGCCAGCAGCCACCTCCGACAGGGGGAGGATGAGCAGTTCTTC.

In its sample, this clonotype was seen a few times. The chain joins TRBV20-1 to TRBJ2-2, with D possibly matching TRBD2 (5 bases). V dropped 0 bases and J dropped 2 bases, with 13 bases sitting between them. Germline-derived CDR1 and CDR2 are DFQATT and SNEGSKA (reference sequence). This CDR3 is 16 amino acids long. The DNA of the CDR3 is TGCAGTGCTAGAGATACGAGGACTGGAAACACCGGGGAGCTGTTTTTT. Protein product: CSARDTRTGNTGELFF.

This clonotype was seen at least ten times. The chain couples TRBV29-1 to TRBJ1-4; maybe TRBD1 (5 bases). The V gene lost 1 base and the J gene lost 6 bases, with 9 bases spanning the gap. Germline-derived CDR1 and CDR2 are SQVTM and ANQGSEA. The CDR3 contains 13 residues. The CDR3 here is CSVEGQGHEKLFF. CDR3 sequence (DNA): TGCAGCGTTGAAGGGCAGGGCCATGAAAAACTGTTTTTT.

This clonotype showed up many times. Here the CDR3 reads CASRAGTLHGETQYF. Written as DNA, the CDR3 is TGTGCCAGCAGGGCCGGGACGCTACATGGCGAGACCCAGTACTTC. J is TRBJ2-5 and V is TRBV6-1; D tentatively reads TRBD1 or TRBD2 (5 bases each). This CDR3 has 15 residues. V lost 6 bases to trimming and J lost 5 bases, with 19 bases between them. Germline V gene data show CDR1 as MNHNS and CDR2 as SASEGT.

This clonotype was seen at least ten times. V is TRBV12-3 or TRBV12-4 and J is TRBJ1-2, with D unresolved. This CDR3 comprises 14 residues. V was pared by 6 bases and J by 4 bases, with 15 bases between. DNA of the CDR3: TGTGCCAGCAGCCTTGAGTTTATAGGCTATGGCTACACCTTC. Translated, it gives CASSLEFIGYGYTF.

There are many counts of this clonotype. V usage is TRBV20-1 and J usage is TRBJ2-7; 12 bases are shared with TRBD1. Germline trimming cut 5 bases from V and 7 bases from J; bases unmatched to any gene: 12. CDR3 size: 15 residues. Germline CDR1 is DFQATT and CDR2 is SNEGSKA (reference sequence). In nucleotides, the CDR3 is TGCAGTGCTCCACGACGGGGACAGGGGGCGCGTGAGCAGTACTTC. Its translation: CSAPRRGQGAREQYF.

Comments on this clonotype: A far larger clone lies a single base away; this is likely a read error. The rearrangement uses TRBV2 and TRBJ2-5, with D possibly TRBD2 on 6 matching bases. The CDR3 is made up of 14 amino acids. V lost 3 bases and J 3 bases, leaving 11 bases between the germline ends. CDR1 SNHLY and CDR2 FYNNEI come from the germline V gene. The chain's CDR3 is CASSELWGEETQYF. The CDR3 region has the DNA TGTGCCAGCAGTGAGCTGTGGGGGGAAGAGACCCAGTACTTC. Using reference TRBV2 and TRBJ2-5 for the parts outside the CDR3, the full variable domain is EPEVTQTPSHQVTQMGQEVILRCVPISNHLYFYWYRQILGQKVEFLVSFYNNEISEKSEIFDDQFSVERPDGSNFTLKIRSTKLEDSAMYFCASSELWGEETQYFGPGTRLLVL.

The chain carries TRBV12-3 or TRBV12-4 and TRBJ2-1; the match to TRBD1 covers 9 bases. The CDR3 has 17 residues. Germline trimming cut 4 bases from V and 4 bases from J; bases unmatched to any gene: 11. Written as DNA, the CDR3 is TGTGCCAGCAGTTCCCTAGTTGGGGACAGGGTATACAATGAGCAGTTCTTC. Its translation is CASSSLVGDRVYNEQFF.

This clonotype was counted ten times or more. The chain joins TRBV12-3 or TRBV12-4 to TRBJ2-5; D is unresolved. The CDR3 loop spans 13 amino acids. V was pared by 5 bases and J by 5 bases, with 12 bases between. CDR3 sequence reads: CASSVLVPETQYF. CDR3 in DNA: TGTGCCAGCAGTGTCCTAGTCCCGGAGACCCAGTACTTC.

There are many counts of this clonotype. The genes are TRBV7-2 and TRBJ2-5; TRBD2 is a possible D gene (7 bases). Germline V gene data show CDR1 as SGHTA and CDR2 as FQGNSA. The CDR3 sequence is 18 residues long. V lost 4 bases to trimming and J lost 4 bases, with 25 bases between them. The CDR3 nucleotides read TGTGCCAGCAGCTCCAGGGGAGGGGGGGCCCCTGTTCCAGAGACCCAGTACTTC. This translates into CASSSRGGGAPVPETQYF.

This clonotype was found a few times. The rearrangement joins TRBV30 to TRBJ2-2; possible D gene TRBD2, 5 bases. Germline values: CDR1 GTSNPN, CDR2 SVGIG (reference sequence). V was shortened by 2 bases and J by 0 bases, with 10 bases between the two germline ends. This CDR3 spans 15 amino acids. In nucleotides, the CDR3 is TGTGCCTGGAGTCAGAAGGGAGCGAACACCGGGGAGCTGTTTTTT. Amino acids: CAWSQKGANTGELFF.

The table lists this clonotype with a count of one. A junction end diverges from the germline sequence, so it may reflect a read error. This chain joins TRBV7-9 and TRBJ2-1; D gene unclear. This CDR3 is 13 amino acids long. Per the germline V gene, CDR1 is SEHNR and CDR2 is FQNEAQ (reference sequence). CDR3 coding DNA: TGTGCCAGTAGCTTAAAGAATCGCTACGAGCAGTTCTTC. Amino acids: CASSLKNRYEQFF.

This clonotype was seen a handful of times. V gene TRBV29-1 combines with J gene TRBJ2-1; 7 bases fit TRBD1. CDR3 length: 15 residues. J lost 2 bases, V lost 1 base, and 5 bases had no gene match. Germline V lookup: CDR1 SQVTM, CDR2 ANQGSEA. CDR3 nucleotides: TGCAGCGTTGAAGGAGACAGGGCCCCCTACAATGAGCAGTTCTTC. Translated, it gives CSVEGDRAPYNEQFF.

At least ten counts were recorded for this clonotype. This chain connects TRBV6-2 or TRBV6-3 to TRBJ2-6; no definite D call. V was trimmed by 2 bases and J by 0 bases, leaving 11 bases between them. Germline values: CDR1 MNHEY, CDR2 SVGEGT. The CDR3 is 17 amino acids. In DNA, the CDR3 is TGTGCCAGCAGTTACGTAACCGCAGACTCTGGGGCCAACGTCCTGACTTTC. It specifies CASSYVTADSGANVLTF.

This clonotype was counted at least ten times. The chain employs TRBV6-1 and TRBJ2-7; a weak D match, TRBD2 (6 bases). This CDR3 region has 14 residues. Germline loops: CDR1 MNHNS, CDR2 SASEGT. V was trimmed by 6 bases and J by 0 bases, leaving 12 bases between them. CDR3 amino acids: CASSLAALSYEQYF. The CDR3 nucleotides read TGTGCCAGCAGCTTAGCGGCCCTCTCCTACGAGCAGTACTTC.

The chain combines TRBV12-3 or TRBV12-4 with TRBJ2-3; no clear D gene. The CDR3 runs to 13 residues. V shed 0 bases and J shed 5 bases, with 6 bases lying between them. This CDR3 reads CASSLASGDTQYF. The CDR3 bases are TGTGCCAGCAGTTTAGCGTCGGGAGATACGCAGTATTTT.

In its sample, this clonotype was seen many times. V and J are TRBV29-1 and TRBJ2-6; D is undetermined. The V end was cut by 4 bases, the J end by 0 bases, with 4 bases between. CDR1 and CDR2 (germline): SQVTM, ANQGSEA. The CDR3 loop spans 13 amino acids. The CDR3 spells CSVAVSGANVLTF. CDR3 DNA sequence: TGCAGCGTTGCGGTCTCTGGGGCCAACGTCCTGACTTTC.

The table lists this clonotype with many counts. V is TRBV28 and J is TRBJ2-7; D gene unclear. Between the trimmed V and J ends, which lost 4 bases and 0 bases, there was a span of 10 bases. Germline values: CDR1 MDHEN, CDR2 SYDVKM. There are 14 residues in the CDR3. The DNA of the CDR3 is TGTGCCAGCAGTTCCACCCCCAGCTCCTACGAGCAGTACTTC. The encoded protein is CASSSTPSSYEQYF.

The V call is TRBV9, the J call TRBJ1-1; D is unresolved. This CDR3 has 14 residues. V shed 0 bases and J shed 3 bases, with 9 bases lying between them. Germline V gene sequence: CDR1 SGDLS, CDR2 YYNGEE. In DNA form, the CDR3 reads TGTGCCAGCAGCGTAGGTACGGGGTACACTGAAGCTTTCTTT. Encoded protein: CASSVGTGYTEAFF.

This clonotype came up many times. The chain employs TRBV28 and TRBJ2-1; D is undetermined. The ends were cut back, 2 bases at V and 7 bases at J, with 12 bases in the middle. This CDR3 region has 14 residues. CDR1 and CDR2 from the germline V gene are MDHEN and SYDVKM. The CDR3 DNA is TGTGCCAGCAGTTTAGGCCCCGGATTTAATGAGCAGTTCTTC. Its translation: CASSLGPGFNEQFF.

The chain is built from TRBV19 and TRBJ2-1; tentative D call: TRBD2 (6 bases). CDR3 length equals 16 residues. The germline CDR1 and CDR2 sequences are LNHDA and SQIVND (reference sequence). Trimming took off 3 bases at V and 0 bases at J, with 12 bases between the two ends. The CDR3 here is CASSIWLASSYNEQFF. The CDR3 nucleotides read TGTGCCAGTAGTATCTGGCTAGCGAGCTCCTACAATGAGCAGTTCTTC.

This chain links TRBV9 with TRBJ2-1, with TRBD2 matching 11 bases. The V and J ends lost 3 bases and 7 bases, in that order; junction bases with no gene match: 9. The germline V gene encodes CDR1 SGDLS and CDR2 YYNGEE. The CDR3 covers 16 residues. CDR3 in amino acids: CASSGTGTSGPNEQFF. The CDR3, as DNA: TGTGCCAGCAGCGGGACCGGGACTAGCGGACCTAATGAGCAGTTCTTC.

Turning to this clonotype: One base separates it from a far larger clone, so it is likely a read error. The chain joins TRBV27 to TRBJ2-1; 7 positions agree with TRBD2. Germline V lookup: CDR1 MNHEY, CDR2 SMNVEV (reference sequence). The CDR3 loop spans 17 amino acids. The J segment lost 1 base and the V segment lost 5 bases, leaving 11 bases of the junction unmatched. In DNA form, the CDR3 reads TGTGCCAGCAGTGAGAGGTCGCGGGGGTGGTCCTACAATGAGCAGTTCTTC. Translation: CASSERSRGWSYNEQFF.

For the CDR3, the DNA is TGTGCCAGCAGCTCGAACAGGGAGGGGAATTCACCCCTCCACTTT. Translation: CASSSNREGNSPLHF. This chain uses TRBV13 with TRBJ1-6; TRBD1 might be the D (6 bases). V gave up 4 bases and J gave up 7 bases, with 14 bases separating them. Germline V gene data show CDR1 as PRHDT and CDR2 as FYEKMQ (reference sequence). This CDR3 is 15 amino acids long.